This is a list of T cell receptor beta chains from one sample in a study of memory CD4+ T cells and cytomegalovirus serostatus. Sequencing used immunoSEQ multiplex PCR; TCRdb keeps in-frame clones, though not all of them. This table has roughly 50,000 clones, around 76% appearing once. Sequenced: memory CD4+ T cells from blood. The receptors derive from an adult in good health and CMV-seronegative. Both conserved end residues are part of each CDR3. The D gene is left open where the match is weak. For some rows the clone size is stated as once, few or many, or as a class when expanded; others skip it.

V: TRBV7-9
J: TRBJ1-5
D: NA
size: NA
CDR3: CASSSGGERPQHF
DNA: TGTGCCAGCAGCTCGGGGGGGGAGCGGCCCCAGCATTTT

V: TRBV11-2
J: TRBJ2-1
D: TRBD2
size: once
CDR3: CASSPRSSGAYNEQFF
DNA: TGTGCCAGCAGCCCACGGTCTAGCGGGGCCTACAATGAGCAGTTCTTC

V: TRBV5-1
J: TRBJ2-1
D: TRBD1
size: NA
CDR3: CASSLQEGAAYNEQFF
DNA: TGCGCCAGCAGCTTACAAGAGGGGGCAGCCTACAATGAGCAGTTCTTC

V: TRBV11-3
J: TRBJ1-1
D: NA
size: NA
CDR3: CASSSDSRTEAFF
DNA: TGTGCCAGCAGCTCGGACAGTCGAACTGAAGCTTTCTTT

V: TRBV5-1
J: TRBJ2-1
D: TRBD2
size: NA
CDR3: CASSLAGLAGGMDEQFF
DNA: TGCGCCAGCAGCTTGGCGGGGCTAGCGGGTGGCATGGATGAGCAGTTCTTC

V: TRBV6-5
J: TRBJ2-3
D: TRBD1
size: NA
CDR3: CASSYGTGSDTQYF
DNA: TGTGCCAGCAGTTACGGGACAGGGTCAGATACGCAGTATTTT

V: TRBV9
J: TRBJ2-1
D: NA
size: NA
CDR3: CASSTPRLEGEQFF
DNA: TGTGCCAGCAGCACACCCCGCCTCGAGGGTGAGCAGTTCTTC

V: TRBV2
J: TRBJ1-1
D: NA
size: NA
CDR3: CASSEVKQGKGTEAFF
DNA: TGTGCCAGCAGTGAAGTTAAGCAGGGGAAAGGAACTGAAGCTTTCTTT

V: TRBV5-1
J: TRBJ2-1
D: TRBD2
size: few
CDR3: CASRSKTSGRSEQFF
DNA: TGCGCCAGCAGATCGAAAACTAGCGGGAGGAGCGAGCAGTTCTTC

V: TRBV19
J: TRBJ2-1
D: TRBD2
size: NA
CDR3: CASQYSGLAFNEQFF
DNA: TGTGCCAGCCAGTATTCTGGACTAGCGTTCAATGAGCAGTTCTTC

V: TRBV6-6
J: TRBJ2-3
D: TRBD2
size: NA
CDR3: CASLSGGATDTQYF
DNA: TGTGCCAGCCTTAGCGGGGGGGCCACGGATACGCAGTATTTT